This T cell receptor (beta chain) was documented in a study of blood T cell repertoires in COVID-19. Participant ages covered roughly 18 to 89 years across around 22 US areas. Exposed participants encountered a COVID-19 case during the 2 weeks preceding study entry. Worth noting for this clone: Other DNA variants within this sample encode the same CDR3.

Trimming removed 0 bases at V and 7 bases at J, with 10 bases between. This CDR3 region has 14 residues. Looked up from germline, CDR1 is MNHEY and CDR2 is SVGAGI. The assay was immunoSEQ multiplex PCR, and TCRdb's table has in-frame clones only and misses some. The table shows 430,000 or so clones, with about 88% occurring only once. The TCR sequence derives from a woman aged 18-29 years who had been exposed to COVID-19. This chain uses TRBV6-5 with TRBJ1-5; D is undetermined. Sequencing used PBMCs or T cells enriched from blood (not recorded which). CDR3 sequence reads: CASSYSSGGQPQHF. The CDR3 DNA sequence: TGTGCCAGCAGTTACTCGAGTGGCGGGCAGCCCCAGCATTTT.